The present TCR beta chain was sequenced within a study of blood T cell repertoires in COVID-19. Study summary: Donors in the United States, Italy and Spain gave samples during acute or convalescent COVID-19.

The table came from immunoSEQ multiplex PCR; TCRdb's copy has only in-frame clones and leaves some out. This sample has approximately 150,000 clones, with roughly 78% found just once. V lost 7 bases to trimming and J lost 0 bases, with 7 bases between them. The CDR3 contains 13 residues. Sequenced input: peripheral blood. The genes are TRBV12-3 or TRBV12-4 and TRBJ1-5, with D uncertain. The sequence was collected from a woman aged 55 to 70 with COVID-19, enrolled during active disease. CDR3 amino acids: CASTEASNQPQHF. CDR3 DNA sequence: TGTGCCAGCACCGAGGCTAGCAATCAGCCCCAGCATTTT.